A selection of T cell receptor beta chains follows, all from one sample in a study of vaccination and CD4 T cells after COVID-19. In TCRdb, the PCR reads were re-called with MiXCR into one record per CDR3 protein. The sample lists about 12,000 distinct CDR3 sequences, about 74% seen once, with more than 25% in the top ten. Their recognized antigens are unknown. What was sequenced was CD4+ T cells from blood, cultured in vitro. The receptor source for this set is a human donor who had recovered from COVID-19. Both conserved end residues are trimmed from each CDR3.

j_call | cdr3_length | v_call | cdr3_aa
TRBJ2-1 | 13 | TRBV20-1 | SARDRGSGALTWF
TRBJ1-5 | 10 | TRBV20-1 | SAVTDNQPQH
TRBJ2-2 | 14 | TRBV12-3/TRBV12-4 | ASSFRGQGGTGELF
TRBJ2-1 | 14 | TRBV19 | ASSTVAGSSYNEQF
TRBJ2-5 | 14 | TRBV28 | ASSLPWGGIQETQY
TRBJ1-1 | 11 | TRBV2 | ASSRQANTEAF
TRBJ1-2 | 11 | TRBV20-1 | SATTGPTGGYT
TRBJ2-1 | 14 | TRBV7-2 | ASSLQGGRANNEQF
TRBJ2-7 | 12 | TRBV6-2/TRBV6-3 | ASRGDYWPYEQY
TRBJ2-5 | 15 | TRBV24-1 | ATSDSLTSGYQETQY
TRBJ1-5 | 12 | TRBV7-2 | ASSLDRGPQPQH
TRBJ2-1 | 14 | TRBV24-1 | ATSDPGLAGYNEQF
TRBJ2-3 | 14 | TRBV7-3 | ASSLRLAGGTDTQY
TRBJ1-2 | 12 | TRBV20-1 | SARVVRGADGCT
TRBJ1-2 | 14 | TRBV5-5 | ASSTGTGPTNYGYT
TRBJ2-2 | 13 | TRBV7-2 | ASTGGTSTTGELF
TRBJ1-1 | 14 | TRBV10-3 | AISARDSNSNTEAF
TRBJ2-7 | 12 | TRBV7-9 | ASSRPFRDYEQY
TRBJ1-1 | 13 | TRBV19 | ASSRTGAPNTEAF
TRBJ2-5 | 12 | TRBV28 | ASTQGGAQETQY
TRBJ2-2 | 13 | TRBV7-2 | ASSLGRGRTGELF
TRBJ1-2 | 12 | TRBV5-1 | ASSLGGTGEGYT
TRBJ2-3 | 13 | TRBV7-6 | ASTLAGLGTDTQY
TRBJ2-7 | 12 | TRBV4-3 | ASSLSRTVYEQY
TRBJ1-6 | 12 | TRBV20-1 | SASPDRLNSPLH
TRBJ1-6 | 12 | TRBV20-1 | SANRPGGGSPLH
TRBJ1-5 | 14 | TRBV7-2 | ASSLEVGRSNQPQH